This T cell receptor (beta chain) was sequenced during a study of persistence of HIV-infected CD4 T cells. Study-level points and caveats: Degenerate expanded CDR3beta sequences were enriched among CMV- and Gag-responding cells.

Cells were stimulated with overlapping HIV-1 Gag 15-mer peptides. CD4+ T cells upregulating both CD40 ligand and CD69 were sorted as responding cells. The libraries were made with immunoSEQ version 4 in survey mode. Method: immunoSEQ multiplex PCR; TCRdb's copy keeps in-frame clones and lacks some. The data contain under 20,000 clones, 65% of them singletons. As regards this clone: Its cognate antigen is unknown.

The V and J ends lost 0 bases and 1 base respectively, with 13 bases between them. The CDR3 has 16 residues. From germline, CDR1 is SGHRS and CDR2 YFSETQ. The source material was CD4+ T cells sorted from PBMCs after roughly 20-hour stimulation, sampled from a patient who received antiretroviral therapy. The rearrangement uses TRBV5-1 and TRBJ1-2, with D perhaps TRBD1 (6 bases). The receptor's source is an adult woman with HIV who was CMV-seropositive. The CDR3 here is CASSLGGDRINYGYTF. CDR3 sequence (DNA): TGCGCCAGCAGCTTGGGTGGTGACAGGATTAACTATGGCTACACCTTC.